These 30 T cell receptor beta chains came from one sample sequenced in a study of vaccination and CD4 T cells after COVID-19 (dated 2022 in TCRdb). The method behind the library was PCR. TCRdb names Illumina iSeq 100 as the instrument used. TCR sequencing of DNA from cultured CD4+ T cells used the Oncomine TCR Beta short-read assay at the Johns Hopkins FTIC core. The raw public reads went through TCRdb reprocessing: fastp at Q25, MiXCR clone calling, in-frame beta chains kept. CDR3 protein duplicates are merged, each entry listing the most common genes and DNA. The sample contains over 15,000 distinct CDR3 sequences, about three quarters of them found a single time. The top ten hold about 4.6% of the sample. For these receptors, no antigen is known. The sample's treatment or condition label, decoded: approximately 10-day PBMC culture with coronavirus spike peptide pools or control peptides (ViraFEST assay).

The sequencing input was CD4+ T cells from blood, cultured in vitro. The receptor set was obtained from a human donor who had recovered from COVID-19.

This clonotype was observed a few times. The chain has TRBV29-1 and TRBJ1-5; D is possibly TRBD1 (6 bases). There are 13 residues in the CDR3. V dropped 6 bases and J dropped 3 bases, with 12 bases sitting between them. The germline gives CDR1 SQVTM, CDR2 ANQGSEA. CDR3: CSVATGFNQPQHF. The CDR3 DNA reads as TGCAGCGTCGCGACAGGCTTCAATCAGCCCCAGCATTTT.

This chain joins TRBV30 and TRBJ1-2; tentatively, D is TRBD1 (5 bases). The CDR3 runs 14 residues. CDR1 is GTSNPN and CDR2 is SVGIG in the germline V gene (reference sequence). Deletions cut 1 base from V and 4 bases from J, with 13 bases between. This CDR3 is CAWSEGSSIYGYTF. CDR3 in DNA: TGTGCCTGGAGTGAGGGGAGCTCCATCTATGGCTACACCTTC.

This chain joins TRBV28 and TRBJ1-5, with unresolved D. Per germline, CDR1 MDHEN and CDR2 SYDVKM. The CDR3 spans 15 residues. Deletions cut 2 bases from V and 2 bases from J, with 10 bases between. Here the CDR3 reads CASSLPGGGNQPQHF. In nucleotides, the CDR3 is TGTGCCAGCAGTTTACCGGGCGGGGGCAATCAGCCCCAGCATTTT.

The chain recombines TRBV20-1 with TRBJ1-5; tentatively, D is TRBD1 (5 bases). V was shortened by 6 bases and J by 6 bases, with 12 bases between the two germline ends. The CDR3 has 12 amino acids. CDR1 is DFQATT, CDR2 SNEGSKA, per germline (reference sequence). DNA for the CDR3: TGCAGTGCCCACACAGGATCTCAGCCCCAGCATTTT. This sequence encodes CSAHTGSQPQHF.

The J gene is TRBJ2-7, the V gene TRBV20-1, with 8 bases that match TRBD1. V was pared by 6 bases and J by 0 bases, with 7 bases of the junction left unmatched. The CDR3 loop spans 14 amino acids. Germline V lookup: CDR1 DFQATT, CDR2 SNEGSKA (reference sequence). CDR3 nucleotides: TGCAGTGCAACGACAGGGGCCAACTCCTACGAGCAGTACTTC. This translates into CSATTGANSYEQYF.

This clonotype was counted a few times. This sequence joins TRBV7-2 and TRBJ1-1; unclear D gene. Germline CDR1 is SGHTA and CDR2 is FQGNSA. This CDR3 has 15 residues. The V gene lost 3 bases and the J gene lost 4 bases, with 15 bases spanning the gap. CDR3 sequence: CASSFKAGGATEAFF. The CDR3 region has the DNA TGTGCCAGCAGCTTCAAGGCTGGCGGTGCCACTGAAGCTTTCTTT.

The rearrangement uses TRBV20-1 and TRBJ2-1, with TRBD2 matching 7 bases. CDR1 DFQATT and CDR2 SNEGSKA come from the germline V gene (reference sequence). V lost 3 bases, J lost 0 bases, and 8 bases stayed unmatched. The CDR3 is 16 amino acids. DNA for the CDR3: TGCAGTGCTAGTCTTGCGGGAGTGAACTCCTACAATGAGCAGTTCTTC. It codes for CSASLAGVNSYNEQFF.

V and J are TRBV10-2 and TRBJ2-7; maybe TRBD2 (6 bases). The CDR3 has 14 residues. Trimming cost V 7 bases and J 3 bases, with 16 bases left between them. The germline gives CDR1 WSHSY, CDR2 SAAADI. Written as DNA, the CDR3 is TGCGCCAGCACCCCACGGGGACTCTTCTACGAGCAGTACTTC. Its translation is CASTPRGLFYEQYF.

The V gene is TRBV12-3 or TRBV12-4, the J gene TRBJ2-2; D not resolved. V was clipped by 7 bases and J by 11 bases, with 11 bases between them. The CDR3 consists of 11 residues. This CDR3 is CASMGFGELFF. The CDR3 nucleotides are TGTGCCAGCATGGGGTTTGGAGAGCTGTTTTTT.

This chain uses TRBV29-1 with TRBJ1-2, with a possible D match to TRBD1 (5 bases). Per germline, CDR1 SQVTM and CDR2 ANQGSEA. The CDR3 contains 16 residues. Trimming removed 6 bases at V and 7 bases at J, with 27 bases between. CDR3 loop: CSVHGGLLAGLVGYTF. The CDR3 DNA reads as TGCAGCGTCCATGGGGGACTGCTAGCCGGCCTCGTTGGCTACACCTTC.

CDR3 residues: CASRARASLGGELFF. DNA of the CDR3: TGTGCCAGCAGGGCCAGGGCGTCGCTGGGCGGGGAGCTGTTTTTT. The chain is built from TRBV2 and TRBJ2-2, with D possibly being TRBD1 (5 bases). Per germline, CDR1 SNHLY and CDR2 FYNNEI. V lost 6 bases to trimming and J lost 7 bases, with 18 bases between them. The CDR3 is 15 residues long.

The V call is TRBV7-3, the J call TRBJ1-5; 9 nucleotides line up with TRBD1. Trimming took 5 bases from V and 7 from J; bases not matched to a gene: 6. Germline V gives CDR1 SGHTA, CDR2 FQGTGA. This CDR3 is built from 14 residues. The CDR3 reads CASSETGGGQPQHF. The DNA for the CDR3 is TGTGCCAGCAGCGAAACAGGGGGCGGGCAGCCCCAGCATTTT.

As for this clonotype: Relative to the germline gene, one junction end is altered; a read error may explain this. The chain couples TRBV7-8 to TRBJ1-5; D is undetermined. The CDR3 loop spans 14 amino acids. Germline-derived CDR1 and CDR2 are SGHVS and FQNEAQ. The CDR3 DNA sequence: TGTGTCAGCAGCTCGGGCGGCAGCAATCAGCCCCAGCATTTT. It yields the protein CVSSSGGSNQPQHF.

This clonotype was picked up one time. V and J are TRBV5-1 and TRBJ2-2; D may be TRBD1 (5 bases). The CDR3 is 15 amino acids. The V end lost 3 bases, the J end lost 1 base, and 10 bases lay between the germline ends. The germline CDR1 and CDR2 sequences are SGHRS and YFSETQ. The DNA of the CDR3 is TGCGCCAGCAGCTCCCTAGGACAGAACACCGGGGAGCTGTTTTTT. This translates into CASSSLGQNTGELFF.

The rearrangement links TRBV7-2 to TRBJ2-5, with D unclear. In germline, CDR1 is SGHTA, CDR2 FQGNSA. V was trimmed by 4 bases and J by 2 bases, leaving 8 bases between them. The CDR3 is 13 amino acids. The CDR3 here is CASSSRAQETQYF. DNA for the CDR3: TGTGCCAGCAGCTCCCGCGCTCAAGAGACCCAGTACTTC. The whole variable domain, filled in from reference TRBV7-2 and TRBJ2-5, reads GAGVSQSPSNKVTEKGKDVELRCDPISGHTALYWYRQSLGQGLEFLIYFQGNSAPDKSGLPSDRFSAERTGGSVSTLTIQRTQQEDSAVYLCASSSRAQETQYFGPGTRLLVL.

This clonotype was observed a single time. The chain is built from TRBV27 and TRBJ2-3, with TRBD2 matching over 11 bases. The ends lost 5 bases at V and 5 bases at J; junction bases unmatched: 12. The CDR3 has 17 amino acids. In germline, CDR1 is MNHEY, CDR2 SMNVEV (reference sequence). The CDR3 DNA is TGTGCCAGCAGTCGAACCATAGCGGGAGGGACGGGAGATACGCAGTATTTT. This gives the protein CASSRTIAGGTGDTQYF.

The V and J genes are TRBV28 and TRBJ1-2; D unresolved. This CDR3 contains 14 residues. Germline CDR1 is MDHEN and CDR2 is SYDVKM. V was clipped by 7 bases and J by 5 bases, with 17 bases between them. CDR3 sequence reads: CASTAVYVGYGYTF. The CDR3 nucleotides read TGTGCCAGCACTGCCGTGTACGTTGGGTATGGCTACACCTTC.

The chain carries TRBV28 and TRBJ2-1; 7 nucleotides align to TRBD2. Looked up from germline, CDR1 is MDHEN and CDR2 is SYDVKM. This CDR3 spans 14 amino acids. J gave up 7 bases and V 2 bases, and 5 bases lay outside the gene matches. In nucleotides, the CDR3 is TGTGCCAGCAGTTTACCGCGGGGGAAGAATGAGCAGTTCTTC. It yields the protein CASSLPRGKNEQFF. Based on the CDR3 plus reference TRBV28 and TRBJ2-1, the full variable domain is DVKVTQSSRYLVKRTGEKVFLECVQDMDHENMFWYRQDPGLGLRLIYFSYDVKMKEKGDIPEGYSVSREKKERFSLILESASTNQTSMYLCASSLPRGKNEQFFGPGTRLTVL.

V gene TRBV10-2 combines with J gene TRBJ1-5; 7 nucleotides agree with TRBD1. Trimming took 6 bases from V and 7 from J; bases not matched to a gene: 12. The CDR3 has 15 amino acids. Germline V gene lookup returns CDR1 WSHSY and CDR2 SAAADI. DNA of the CDR3: TGCGCCAGCAGGGCCGCTCAGGGGGTCGGGCAGCCCCAGCATTTT. Residues: CASRAAQGVGQPQHF.

J is TRBJ2-2 and V is TRBV15; no clear D. Germline lookup yields CDR1 LNHNV and CDR2 YYDKDF (reference sequence). This CDR3 comprises 17 residues. Trimming stripped 0 bases from V and 0 bases from J, with 11 bases between. The CDR3 DNA reads TGTGCCACCAGCAGAGACAGGCCCCATGCGAACACCGGGGAGCTGTTTTTT. Amino acid sequence: CATSRDRPHANTGELFF. Looking up the rest from reference TRBV15 and TRBJ2-2 gives the full variable domain: DAMVIQNPRYQVTQFGKPVTLSCSQTLNHNVMYWYQQKSSQAPKLLFHYYDKDFNNEADTPDNFQSRRPNTSFCFLDIRSPGLGDTAMYLCATSRDRPHANTGELFFGEGSRLTVL.

This chain uses TRBV20-1 with TRBJ1-6; TRBD1 agrees at 11 bases. Germline V gives CDR1 DFQATT, CDR2 SNEGSKA (reference sequence). This CDR3 has 14 residues. In nucleotides, the CDR3 is TGCGGCCACTTAAGGACAGGGGGCGATTCACCCCTCCACTTT. Protein sequence: CGHLRTGGDSPLHF.

As to this clonotype: Because the CDR3 is missing its conserved closing phenylalanine or tryptophan, this is likely a read error. The V call is TRBV6-1, the J call TRBJ1-2; the match to TRBD1 covers 7 bases. Germline V lookup: CDR1 MNHNS, CDR2 SASEGT. The length of the CDR3 is 15 residues. The V and J ends lost 1 base and 4 bases, in that order; junction bases with no gene match: 6. The DNA for the CDR3 is TGTGCCAGCAGTGAAGGCGTCCAGGGGGGCTATGGCTACACCTCC. Translated: CASSEGVQGGYGYTS.

The chain recombines TRBV19 with TRBJ2-3, with 10 bases matching TRBD2. The V segment lost 6 bases and the J segment 2 bases; nucleotides outside the gene matches: 8. The germline CDR1 and CDR2 sequences are LNHDA and SQIVND (reference sequence). This CDR3 is 16 amino acids long. The CDR3 sequence is CASRNSGRPNTDTQYF. In DNA, the CDR3 is TGTGCCAGTAGGAATAGCGGGAGGCCCAACACAGATACGCAGTATTTT. Looking up the rest from reference TRBV19 and TRBJ2-3 gives the full variable domain: DGGITQSPKYLFRKEGQNVTLSCEQNLNHDAMYWYRQDPGQGLRLIYYSQIVNDFQKGDIAEGYSVSREKKESFPLTVTSAQKNPTAFYLCASRNSGRPNTDTQYFGPGTRLTVL.

This clonotype turned up a few times. The chain uses TRBV7-2 and TRBJ2-5; D unresolved. Trimming took 1 base from V and 5 from J, leaving 11 bases between them. This CDR3 comprises 14 residues. Looked up from germline, CDR1 is SGHTA and CDR2 is FQGNSA. As DNA, the CDR3 is TGTGCCAGCAGCTTAGTAGGCCGAAAGGAGACCCAGTACTTC. As protein: CASSLVGRKETQYF.

This clonotype was observed once. The rearrangement joins TRBV7-2 to TRBJ2-7; 11 bases fit TRBD2. Unmatched junction bases numbered 8, after V lost 3 bases and J lost 4 bases. The CDR3 sequence is 16 residues long. Germline V CDR1 and CDR2: SGHTA, FQGNSA. Here the CDR3 reads CASSLLTSGKGYEQYF. The DNA of the CDR3 is TGTGCCAGCAGCTTGTTGACTAGCGGGAAAGGGTACGAGCAGTACTTC.

This sequence joins TRBV6-5 and TRBJ1-5; TRBD1 might be the D (5 bases). The CDR3 contains 15 residues. V lost 2 bases and J 4 bases, leaving 12 bases between the germline ends. Germline V gene lookup returns CDR1 MNHEY and CDR2 SVGAGI. The CDR3 here is CASSYTRDSNQPQHF. In DNA form, the CDR3 reads TGTGCCAGCAGTTACACCCGGGACTCGAATCAGCCCCAGCATTTT.

There are a few counts of this clonotype. The genes are TRBV7-2 and TRBJ1-1; no definite D call. Between the trimmed V and J ends, which lost 6 bases and 0 bases, there was a span of 8 bases. CDR3 length equals 13 residues. Germline values: CDR1 SGHTA, CDR2 FQGNSA. In nucleotides, the CDR3 is TGTGCCAGCAGGCGAGAACTGAACACTGAAGCTTTCTTT. Amino acid sequence: CASRRELNTEAFF.

The chain recombines TRBV12-3 or TRBV12-4 with TRBJ1-2; no clear D gene. The CDR3 sequence is 12 residues long. Trimming stripped 3 bases from V and 5 bases from J, with 7 bases between. The chain's CDR3 is CASSLRTYGYTF. For the CDR3, the DNA is TGTGCCAGCAGTTTGCGTACGTATGGCTACACCTTC.

The chain has TRBV5-1 and TRBJ1-1; D is ambiguous. There are 14 residues in the CDR3. Deletions cut 2 bases from V and 0 bases from J, with 8 bases between. Germline V gives CDR1 SGHRS, CDR2 YFSETQ. DNA of the CDR3: TGCGCCAGCAGCTTCGGGGTTGTGAACACTGAAGCTTTCTTT. It encodes CASSFGVVNTEAFF.

The chain employs TRBV5-4 and TRBJ1-6; tentative D call: TRBD1 (6 bases). The CDR3 runs 15 residues. Germline V gene data show CDR1 as SGHNT and CDR2 as YYREEE (reference sequence). Trimming stripped 2 bases from V and 8 bases from J, with 14 bases between. The CDR3 DNA reads as TGTGCCAGCAGCTTCATGGACAGACTGGATTCACCCCTCCACTTT. It encodes CASSFMDRLDSPLHF.